This T cell receptor (beta chain) was identified in a study of cytomegalovirus exposure and HLA in healthy donors. Primers: 60 Vbeta forward and 13 Jbeta reverse. Measured with immunoSEQ multiplex PCR; TCRdb has only the in-frame clones, and not every one. This sample carries under 75,000 clones, 70% to 85% of them seen once, and the ten largest clones take 9.5% to 12%. This clone was observed a few times. The CDR3 consists of 15 residues. V lost 5 bases and J lost 2; bases outside the gene matches: 8. The germline CDR1 and CDR2 sequences are PRHDT and FYEKMQ (reference sequence). The sequence derives from a human donor in good health. V gene TRBV13 combines with J gene TRBJ2-5, with 7 bases that match TRBD1. Sequencing input: PBMCs. The CDR3, as DNA: TGTGCCAGCAGCCTGAAAGGGGGCGGGCAAGAGACCCAGTACTTC. Its protein is CASSLKGGGQETQYF.